Listed here are 27 T cell receptor beta chains from one sample, sequenced in a study of T cells in Graves' hyperthyroidism and ophthalmopathy. Researchers took RNA transcripts and amplified the TCR beta CDR3 regions from them. HTBI primers drove first-round RT-PCR of the TCR CDR3. TCRdb called the multiplex PCR reads again in MiXCR, with one record for every CDR3 protein. This sample carries 400,000 or so distinct CDR3 sequences, more than 12% of them seen once, and the ten largest clones take around 30%. Input material: blood. The receptor set was obtained from a man in his fifties with Graves' ophthalmopathy.

Only a few counts were recorded for this clonotype. The chain is built from TRBV5-1 and TRBJ1-1; 8 positions match TRBD1. J was trimmed by 3 bases and V by 0 bases; bases with no gene match: 10. Germline CDR1 reads SGHRS; CDR2 reads YFSETQ. The CDR3 runs to 17 residues. The CDR3 here is CASSLGGRGRLDTEAFF. The CDR3 DNA follows: TGCGCCAGCAGCTTGGGGGGCAGGGGGCGCTTGGACACTGAAGCTTTCTTT. Complete variable domain (other parts from reference TRBV5-1 and TRBJ1-1): KAGVTQTPRYLIKTRGQQVTLSCSPISGHRSVSWYQQTPGQGLQFLFEYFSETQRNKGNFPGRFSGRQFSNSRSEMNVSTLELGDSALYLCASSLGGRGRLDTEAFFGQGTRLTVV.

This clonotype was picked up many times. In nucleotides, the CDR3 is TGCGCCAGCAGCCCCACGTCCACTAGCGGAGGCTACGAGCAGTACTTC. It translates to CASSPTSTSGGYEQYF. The chain joins TRBV5-1 to TRBJ2-7, with 8 bases matching TRBD2. This CDR3 is built from 16 residues. Trimming took 4 bases from V and 3 from J; bases not matched to a gene: 12. In germline, CDR1 is SGHRS, CDR2 YFSETQ.

This chain connects TRBV12-3 or TRBV12-4 to TRBJ1-4, with 7 bases fitting TRBD1. CDR3 length equals 17 residues. V shed 0 bases and J 0 bases; nucleotides not matched to a gene: 4. This CDR3 is CASSLAITGATNEKLFF. CDR3 nucleotides: TGTGCCAGCAGTTTAGCAATAACAGGGGCAACTAATGAAAAACTGTTTTTT.

About this clonotype: A single base separates this from a much larger clone, so it may be a read error. The chain combines TRBV6-5 with TRBJ2-7; 8 nucleotides match TRBD2. This CDR3 region has 15 residues. In germline, CDR1 is MNHEY, CDR2 SVGAGI. In DNA, the CDR3 is TGTGTCAGCAGTTACGGTACGGGGGGGTCCTACGAGCAGTACTTC. Residues: CVSSYGTGGSYEQYF.

This clonotype was counted many times. The V gene is TRBV11-3, the J gene TRBJ2-1; 9 bases match TRBD2. Trimming at V came to 4 bases and at J to 9 bases, leaving 16 bases not matched to a gene. Germline CDR1 reads SGHNT; CDR2 reads YENEEA. This CDR3 is 17 amino acids long. The CDR3 coding sequence is TGTGCCAGCAGCTCCATGGCGGGAGGGCCCTTCGGTGCTGAGCAGTTCTTC. It encodes CASSSMAGGPFGAEQFF.

Ten or more counts support this clonotype. The J gene is TRBJ1-1, the V gene TRBV30; no reliable D call. The CDR3 spans 16 residues. The V end was cut by 0 bases, the J end by 1 base, with 15 bases between. Germline V gene lookup returns CDR1 GTSNPN and CDR2 SVGIG (reference sequence). This CDR3 reads CAWSVSSVTANTEAFF. The CDR3 nucleotides read TGTGCCTGGAGTGTATCTAGTGTTACAGCGAACACTGAAGCTTTCTTT.

This clonotype appeared many times. This chain connects TRBV5-1 to TRBJ2-7, with 7 nucleotides matching TRBD2. CDR3 length: 16 amino acids. Looked up from germline, CDR1 is SGHRS and CDR2 is YFSETQ. Trimming cost V 0 bases and J 0 bases; bases outside gene matches: 6. The CDR3 loop reads CASSLAGAGISYEQYF. CDR3 DNA sequence: TGCGCCAGCAGCTTGGCCGGAGCGGGGATCTCCTACGAGCAGTACTTC.

The chain recombines TRBV29-1 with TRBJ2-1; the match to TRBD1 covers 11 bases. CDR3 length: 14 residues. With 3 bases clipped from V and 5 bases from J, the junction kept 3 bases outside the gene matches. Looked up from germline, CDR1 is SQVTM and CDR2 is ANQGSEA. The CDR3 region has the DNA TGCAGCGTTGACCCGGGACAGGGGGACAATGAGCAGTTCTTC. This translates into CSVDPGQGDNEQFF.

This clonotype came up many times. The genes are TRBV11-2 and TRBJ2-7, with TRBD2 matching over 9 bases. The germline gives CDR1 SGHAT, CDR2 FQNNGV. V shed 3 bases, J shed 3 bases, and the junction held 6 bases outside the gene matches. The CDR3 has 15 amino acids. CDR3 sequence (DNA): TGTGCCAGCAGCTTTCTACGGACTAGCGACTACGAGCAGTACTTC. Translated, it gives CASSFLRTSDYEQYF.

This clonotype was detected many times. V gene TRBV5-1 combines with J gene TRBJ1-1, with D unresolved. CDR3 length equals 14 residues. Trimming removed 2 bases at V and 5 bases at J, with 13 bases between. Per the germline V gene, CDR1 is SGHRS and CDR2 is YFSETQ. CDR3 residues: CASSFSEGRTEAFF. DNA for the CDR3: TGCGCCAGCAGCTTTTCTGAGGGCAGGACTGAAGCTTTCTTT.

Points on this clonotype: The junction and the germline gene differ at one end; a read error may be behind it. The gene calls are TRBV7-7 and TRBJ2-5, with 9 bases lining up with TRBD2. The CDR3 covers 14 residues. The V gene's germline CDR1 is SSHAT and CDR2 FNYEAQ (reference sequence). This CDR3 is CASSLNSGGETQYF. The CDR3 DNA reads TGTGCTAGCAGCTTAAATAGCGGGGGAGAGACCCAGTACTTC.

This clonotype occurred many times. This rearrangement joins TRBV5-1 to TRBJ1-1, with TRBD1 identical over 7 bases. The length of the CDR3 is 17 residues. The trim removed 1 base at V and 0 bases at J, leaving 9 bases unmatched. The germline gives CDR1 SGHRS, CDR2 YFSETQ. CDR3 sequence (DNA): TGCGCCAGCAGCTTGCATTTGACAGGGAGGGTGAACACTGAAGCTTTCTTT. This sequence encodes CASSLHLTGRVNTEAFF.

V gene TRBV19 combines with J gene TRBJ1-5; D call uncertain. The CDR3 has 14 amino acids. Between the trimmed V and J ends, which lost 3 bases and 6 bases, there was a span of 12 bases. Germline lookup yields CDR1 LNHDA and CDR2 SQIVND (reference sequence). The CDR3 loop reads CASSITPAGQPQHF. The CDR3 nucleotides read TGTGCCAGTAGTATCACCCCGGCGGGTCAGCCCCAGCATTTT.

There are many counts of this clonotype. This sequence joins TRBV28 and TRBJ1-2; 8 nucleotides agree with TRBD1. The CDR3 runs to 14 residues. J was trimmed by 4 bases and V by 7 bases; bases with no gene match: 8. Germline V gene lookup returns CDR1 MDHEN and CDR2 SYDVKM. The CDR3, as DNA: TGTGCCAGCACCGAGACAGGACAGGGCTATGGCTACACCTTC. Translated, it gives CASTETGQGYGYTF.

The rearrangement links TRBV19 to TRBJ1-2; D might be TRBD1 (5 bases). The V gene's germline CDR1 is LNHDA and CDR2 SQIVND (reference sequence). Trimming cost V 0 bases and J 8 bases, with 7 bases left between them. The CDR3 spans 12 residues. The CDR3 sequence is CASSIEGDGYTF. For the CDR3, the DNA is TGTGCCAGTAGTATAGAAGGGGACGGCTACACCTTC. Drawing the rest from reference TRBV19 and TRBJ1-2, the complete variable domain is DGGITQSPKYLFRKEGQNVTLSCEQNLNHDAMYWYRQDPGQGLRLIYYSQIVNDFQKGDIAEGYSVSREKKESFPLTVTSAQKNPTAFYLCASSIEGDGYTFGSGTRLTVV.

This clonotype was counted a few times. The chain carries TRBV19 and TRBJ2-1, with TRBD2 identical over 14 bases. The CDR3 extends over 15 amino acids. J gave up 9 bases and V 4 bases, and 5 bases lay outside the gene matches. The germline V gene encodes CDR1 LNHDA and CDR2 SQIVND (reference sequence). Here the CDR3 reads CASSTTSGRAAEQFF. DNA for the CDR3: TGTGCCAGTAGTACGACTAGCGGGAGGGCCGCTGAGCAGTTCTTC.

This clonotype was found a few times. The CDR3 reads CSATGLENYEQYF. In nucleotides, the CDR3 is TGCAGTGCTACCGGACTAGAGAACTACGAGCAGTACTTC. The chain couples TRBV20-1 to TRBJ2-7; 7 bases line up with TRBD2. The germline gives CDR1 DFQATT, CDR2 SNEGSKA (reference sequence). CDR3 length: 13 amino acids. V gave up 4 bases and J gave up 3 bases; unmatched junction bases: 6.

The chain recombines TRBV25-1 with TRBJ2-1; D may be TRBD1 or TRBD2 (5 bases each). This CDR3 contains 15 residues. Trimming pared 1 base from V and 6 bases from J, leaving 13 bases between. The V gene's germline CDR1 is MGHDK and CDR2 SYGVNS. CDR3 DNA sequence: TGTGCCAGCAGTGAATTACTGGGGGAAGGCAATGAGCAGTTCTTC. It yields the protein CASSELLGEGNEQFF.

The chain couples TRBV27 to TRBJ2-7, with D unresolved. V was clipped by 8 bases and J by 3 bases, with 17 bases between them. CDR1 is MNHEY and CDR2 is SMNVEV in the germline V gene (reference sequence). The CDR3 is 14 residues long. In DNA form, the CDR3 reads TGTGCCAGCTCCCCAGGCTTGGGCTTCTACGAGCAGTACTTC. This encodes CASSPGLGFYEQYF.

To note about this clonotype: Given a much more abundant clone one base away, this may be a read error. The CDR3 does not close with the conserved phenylalanine or tryptophan, likely indicating a read error. As DNA, the CDR3 is TGTGCCAGCAGTGTGGAGACAGGGGGCCATGGCTACACCCTC. Protein: CASSVETGGHGYTL. The gene calls are TRBV6-2 or TRBV6-3 and TRBJ1-2, with 10 bases lining up with TRBD1. There are 14 residues in the CDR3. Germline-derived CDR1 and CDR2 are MNHEY and SVGEGT. Trimming at V came to 5 bases and at J to 6 bases, leaving 6 bases not matched to a gene.

This clonotype was observed many times. This chain links TRBV20-1 with TRBJ2-7; D perhaps matches TRBD1 (6 bases). The germline CDR1 and CDR2 sequences are DFQATT and SNEGSKA (reference sequence). This CDR3 has 14 amino acids. Trimming pared 0 bases from V and 2 bases from J, leaving 11 bases between. As DNA, the CDR3 is TGCAGTGCTAGAGACCCCAGGGGCCCCTACGAGCAGTACTTC. Its translation is CSARDPRGPYEQYF.

This clonotype was recorded many times. The chain has TRBV5-4 and TRBJ2-2, with 10 bases matching TRBD1. Per germline, CDR1 SGHNT and CDR2 YYREEE (reference sequence). CDR3 length: 15 amino acids. The junction had 7 bases not matched to a gene; V was cut back by 4 bases and J by 7 bases. The CDR3 loop is CASSARTGGDGELFF. Written as DNA, the CDR3 is TGTGCCAGCAGCGCAAGGACAGGGGGAGACGGGGAGCTGTTTTTT.

For this clonotype: A much larger clone sits a single nucleotide away, making a read error possible. This chain uses TRBV30 with TRBJ1-1, with 7 positions matching TRBD1. The CDR3 runs 13 residues. Germline V gene sequence: CDR1 GTSNPN, CDR2 SVGIG (reference sequence). The CDR3 coding sequence is TGTGCCTGGGGTGTACAGGGGCGGACTGAAGCTTTCTTT. Translating it yields CAWGVQGRTEAFF.

This chain links TRBV4-1 with TRBJ2-1; D is tentatively TRBD1 or TRBD2 (6 bases each). Germline loops: CDR1 MGHRA, CDR2 YSYEKL. V was shortened by 4 bases and J by 14 bases, with 18 bases between the two germline ends. CDR3 length: 13 residues. As DNA, the CDR3 is TGCGCCAGCAGCCTAGGAGGGGGGCTACAAAAGTTCTTC. This encodes CASSLGGGLQKFF.

The chain carries TRBV12-3 or TRBV12-4 and TRBJ1-5; 10 nucleotides align to TRBD1. The CDR3 covers 15 residues. V lost 4 bases and J lost 4; bases outside the gene matches: 4. This chain's CDR3 is CASSSTGQGNQPQHF. CDR3 DNA: TGTGCCAGCAGTTCCACGGGACAGGGGAATCAGCCCCAGCATTTT.

This clonotype was recorded at least ten times. V is TRBV5-1 and J is TRBJ2-1; 14 bases are a match to TRBD2. The CDR3 is 17 residues long. The trim removed 2 bases at V and 2 bases at J, leaving 3 bases unmatched. The germline V gene has CDR1 SGHRS and CDR2 YFSETQ. The CDR3 loop reads CASSFGLAGGAYNEQFF. As DNA, the CDR3 is TGCGCCAGCAGCTTTGGACTAGCGGGAGGTGCCTACAATGAGCAGTTCTTC. The whole variable domain, remainder taken from reference TRBV5-1 and TRBJ2-1, is KAGVTQTPRYLIKTRGQQVTLSCSPISGHRSVSWYQQTPGQGLQFLFEYFSETQRNKGNFPGRFSGRQFSNSRSEMNVSTLELGDSALYLCASSFGLAGGAYNEQFFGPGTRLTVL.

This clonotype was observed at least ten times. The chain employs TRBV5-1 and TRBJ1-5; maybe TRBD1 (5 bases). V was trimmed by 5 bases and J by 9 bases, leaving 15 bases between them. Germline V gene lookup returns CDR1 SGHRS and CDR2 YFSETQ. The CDR3 length is 13 residues. CDR3: CASRGGPGWPQHF. The CDR3 nucleotides are TGCGCCAGCAGGGGGGGACCCGGGTGGCCCCAGCATTTT. Full variable domain (rest looked up from reference TRBV5-1 and TRBJ1-5): KAGVTQTPRYLIKTRGQQVTLSCSPISGHRSVSWYQQTPGQGLQFLFEYFSETQRNKGNFPGRFSGRQFSNSRSEMNVSTLELGDSALYLCASRGGPGWPQHFGDGTRLSIL.